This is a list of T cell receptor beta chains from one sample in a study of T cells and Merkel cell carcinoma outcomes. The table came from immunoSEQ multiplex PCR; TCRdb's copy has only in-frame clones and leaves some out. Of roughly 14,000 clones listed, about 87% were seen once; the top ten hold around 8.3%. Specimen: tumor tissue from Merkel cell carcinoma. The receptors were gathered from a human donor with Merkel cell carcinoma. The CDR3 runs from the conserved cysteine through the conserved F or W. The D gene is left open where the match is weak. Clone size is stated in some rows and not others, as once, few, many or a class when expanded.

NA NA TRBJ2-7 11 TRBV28 TGTGCCAGCACGCAGGACTACGAGCAGTACTTC CASTQDYEQYF
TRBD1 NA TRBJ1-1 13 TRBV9 TGTGCCAGCAGTCGACAGGGATACACTGAAGCTTTCTTT CASSRQGYTEAFF
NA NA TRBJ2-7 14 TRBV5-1 TGCGCCAGCAGCTTGGCCGGACAGTCCTACGAGCAGTACTTC CASSLAGQSYEQYF
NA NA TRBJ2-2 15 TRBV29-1 TGCAGCGTTGATGTAGGGGGGGCGAACACCGGGGAGCTGTTTTTT CSVDVGGANTGELFF
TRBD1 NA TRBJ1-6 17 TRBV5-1 TGCGCCAGCAGCTTGGATCTTCCGGGACAGGCGGCCTCACCCCTCCACTTT CASSLDLPGQAASPLHF
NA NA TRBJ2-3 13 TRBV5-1 TGCGCCAGCACTCCTGGCACTACAGATACGCAGTATTTT CASTPGTTDTQYF
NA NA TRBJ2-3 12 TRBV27 TGTGCCAGCAGATCGGGCACAGATACGCAGTATTTT CASRSGTDTQYF
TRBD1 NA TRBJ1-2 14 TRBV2 TGTGCCAGCAGTGAGGGACAGGGGATCTATGGCTACACCTTC CASSEGQGIYGYTF
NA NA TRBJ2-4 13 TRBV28 TGTGCCAGCAGAGGAACTGCGACTAACATTCAGTACTTC CASRGTATNIQYF
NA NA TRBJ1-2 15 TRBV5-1 TGCGCCAGCAGCTTGGTGGAGGGGCTTAACTATGGCTACACCTTC CASSLVEGLNYGYTF
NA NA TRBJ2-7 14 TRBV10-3 TGTGCCATCAGTGAGTCACTGGGGTCGTACGAGCAGTACTTC CAISESLGSYEQYF
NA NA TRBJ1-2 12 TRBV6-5 TGTGCCAGCAGGGACAGCGCTAGTGGCTACACCTTC CASRDSASGYTF
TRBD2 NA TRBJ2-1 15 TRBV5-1 TGCGCCAGCAGCTCAGCGGAGTTAGCGGGGAGTGAGCAGTTCTTC CASSSAELAGSEQFF
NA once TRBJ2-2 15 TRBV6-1 TGTGCCAGCAGAAGACGGAACGCGAACACCGGGGAGCTGTTTTTT CASRRRNANTGELFF
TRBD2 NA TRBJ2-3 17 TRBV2 TGTGCCAGCAGCCGAGGAACGAGCGGGGGATTAGGAGATACGCAGTATTTT CASSRGTSGGLGDTQYF
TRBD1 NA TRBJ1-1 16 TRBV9 TGTGCCAGCAGCGTAGGGGTGGGACAGGGGAACACTGAAGCTTTCTTT CASSVGVGQGNTEAFF
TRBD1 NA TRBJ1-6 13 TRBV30 TGTGCCTGGTCGAGACAGGGGGTTTCACCCCTCCACTTT CAWSRQGVSPLHF
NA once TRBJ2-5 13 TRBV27 TGTGCCAGCAGCCGTACTAGAGAAGAGACCCAGTACTTC CASSRTREETQYF
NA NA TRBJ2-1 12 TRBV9 TGTGCCAGCAGCGGTTCGGCCAATGAGCAGTTCTTC CASSGSANEQFF
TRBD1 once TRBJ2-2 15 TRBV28 TGTGCCAGCACCAGTCCCGGGACAGGGGCCGGGGAGCTGTTTTTT CASTSPGTGAGELFF
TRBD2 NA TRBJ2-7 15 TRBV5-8 TGTGCCAGCAGCTTGTTAGCGGGAGGACCCTACGAGCAGTACTTC CASSLLAGGPYEQYF
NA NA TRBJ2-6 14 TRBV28 TGTGCCAGCAGGCCTAATTGGGGGGCCAACGTCCTGACTTTC CASRPNWGANVLTF
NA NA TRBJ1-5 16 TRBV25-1 TGTGCCAGCAGTGCGATTACAACCTCACGCAATCAGCCCCAGCATTTT CASSAITTSRNQPQHF
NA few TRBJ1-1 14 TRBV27 TGTGCCAGCACCAATGGGGGGGGGCTCGCTGAAGCTTTCTTT CASTNGGGLAEAFF
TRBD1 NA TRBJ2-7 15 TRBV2 TGTGCCAGCAGTGCGGGACAGGGAAGCTCCTACGAGCAGTACTTC CASSAGQGSSYEQYF